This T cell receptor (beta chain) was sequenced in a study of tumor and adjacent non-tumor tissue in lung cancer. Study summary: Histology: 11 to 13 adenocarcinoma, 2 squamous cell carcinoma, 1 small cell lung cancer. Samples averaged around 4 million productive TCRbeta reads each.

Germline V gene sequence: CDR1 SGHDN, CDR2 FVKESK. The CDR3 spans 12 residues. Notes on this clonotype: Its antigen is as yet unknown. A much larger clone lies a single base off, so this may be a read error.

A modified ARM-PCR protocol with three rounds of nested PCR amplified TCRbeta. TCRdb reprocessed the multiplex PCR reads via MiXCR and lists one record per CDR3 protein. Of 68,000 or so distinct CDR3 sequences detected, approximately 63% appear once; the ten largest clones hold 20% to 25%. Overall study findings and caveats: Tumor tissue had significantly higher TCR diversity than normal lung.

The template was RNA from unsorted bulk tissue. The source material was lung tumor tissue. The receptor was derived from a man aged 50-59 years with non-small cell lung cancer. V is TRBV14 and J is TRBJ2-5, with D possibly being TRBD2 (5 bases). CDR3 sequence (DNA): TGTGCCAGCTGCCAAGTTCGGGGGACCCAGTACTTC. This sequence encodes CASCQVRGTQYF.